This T cell receptor beta chain was sequenced in a study of cytomegalovirus exposure and HLA in healthy donors. Study-level results: There were some public TCRs occurring in many donors, but most TCR sequences were rare. With later analysis, a missense DCLRE1C variant became linked to TCR beta V- and J-gene trimming. Earlier analysis yielded a pattern in which most TCR beta V segments were productive about 90% or about 30% of the time.

Primers for the PCR totalled 60 Vbeta and 13 Jbeta. Sequencing used immunoSEQ multiplex PCR; TCRdb keeps in-frame clones, though not all of them. Of about 180,000 clones listed, under 80% are singletons. A word on this clone: Its antigen is unidentified.

The CDR3 is 15 amino acids. CDR1 is LNHDA and CDR2 is SQIVND in the germline V gene (reference sequence). V lost 5 bases to trimming and J lost 1 base, with 14 bases between them. Whether this donor was CMV seropositive was not recorded. The sample was PBMCs. V gene TRBV19 combines with J gene TRBJ1-1, with D perhaps TRBD1 (5 bases). This receptor was identified in a human donor in good health. In DNA, the CDR3 is TGTGCCAGTAGTTTACCGACAGAAACGAACACTGAAGCTTTCTTT. This encodes CASSLPTETNTEAFF.